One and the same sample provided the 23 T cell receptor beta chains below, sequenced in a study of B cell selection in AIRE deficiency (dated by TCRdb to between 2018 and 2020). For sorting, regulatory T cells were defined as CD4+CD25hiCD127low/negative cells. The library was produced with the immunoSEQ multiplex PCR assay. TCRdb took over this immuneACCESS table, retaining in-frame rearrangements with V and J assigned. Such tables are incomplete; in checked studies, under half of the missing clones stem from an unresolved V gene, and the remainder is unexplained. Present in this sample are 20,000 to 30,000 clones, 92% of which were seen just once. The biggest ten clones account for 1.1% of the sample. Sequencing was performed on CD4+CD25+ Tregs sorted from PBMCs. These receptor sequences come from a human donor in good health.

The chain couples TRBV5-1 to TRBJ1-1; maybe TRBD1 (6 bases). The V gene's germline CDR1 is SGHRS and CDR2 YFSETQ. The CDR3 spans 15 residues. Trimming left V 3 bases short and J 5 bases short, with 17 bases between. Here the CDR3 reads CASSWVGAGDTEAFF. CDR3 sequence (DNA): TGCGCCAGCAGCTGGGTGGGGGCCGGGGATACTGAAGCTTTCTTT.

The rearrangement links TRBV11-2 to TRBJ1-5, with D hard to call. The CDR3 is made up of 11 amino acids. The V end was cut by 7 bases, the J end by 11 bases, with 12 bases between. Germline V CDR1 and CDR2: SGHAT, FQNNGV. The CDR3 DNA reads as TGTGCCAGCACCAATGGTGGGTCCCAGCATTTT. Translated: CASTNGGSQHF. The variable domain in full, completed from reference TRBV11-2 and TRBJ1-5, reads EAGVAQSPRYKIIEKRQSVAFWCNPISGHATLYWYQQILGQGPKLLIQFQNNGVVDDSQLPKDRFSAERLKGVDSTLKIQPAKLEDSAVYLCASTNGGSQHFGDGTRLSIL.

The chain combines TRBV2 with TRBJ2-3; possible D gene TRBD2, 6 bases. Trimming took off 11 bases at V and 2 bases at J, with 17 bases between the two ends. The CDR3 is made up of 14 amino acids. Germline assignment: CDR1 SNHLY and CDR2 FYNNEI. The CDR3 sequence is CALRRGALTDTQYF. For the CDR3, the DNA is TGTGCCCTCCGACGCGGGGCTCTCACAGATACGCAGTATTTT.

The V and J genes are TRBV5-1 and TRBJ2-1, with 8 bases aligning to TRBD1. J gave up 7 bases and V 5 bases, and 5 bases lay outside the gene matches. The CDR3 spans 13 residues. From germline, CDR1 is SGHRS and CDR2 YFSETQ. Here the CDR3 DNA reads TGCGCCAGCAGAGGACAGGGTGGGAATGAGCAGTTCTTC. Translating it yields CASRGQGGNEQFF.

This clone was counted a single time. Written as DNA, the CDR3 is TGTGCCAGTAGTATAGACTTCGACACTGGGGGCTGGTTTCCGGGGGAGCTGTTTTTT. Protein: CASSIDFDTGGWFPGELFF. The V call is TRBV19, the J call TRBJ2-2; maybe TRBD1 (6 bases). In germline, CDR1 is LNHDA, CDR2 SQIVND (reference sequence). V was cut by 0 bases and J by 8 bases, with 25 bases left in between. This CDR3 region has 19 residues.

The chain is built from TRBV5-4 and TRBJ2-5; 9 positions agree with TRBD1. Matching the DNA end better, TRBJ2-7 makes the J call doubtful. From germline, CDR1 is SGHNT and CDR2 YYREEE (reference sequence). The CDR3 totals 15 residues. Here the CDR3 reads CASTRSGTGPYEQYF. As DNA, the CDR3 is TGTGCCAGCACCCGGTCCGGGACAGGGCCCTACGAGCAGTACTTC.

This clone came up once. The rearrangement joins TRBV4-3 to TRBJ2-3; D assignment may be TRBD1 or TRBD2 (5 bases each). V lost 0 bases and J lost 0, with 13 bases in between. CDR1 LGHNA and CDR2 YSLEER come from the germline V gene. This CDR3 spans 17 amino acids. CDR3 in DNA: TGCGCCAGCAGCCAAGAGGGAGTGGGACCTAGCACAGATACGCAGTATTTT. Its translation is CASSQEGVGPSTDTQYF.

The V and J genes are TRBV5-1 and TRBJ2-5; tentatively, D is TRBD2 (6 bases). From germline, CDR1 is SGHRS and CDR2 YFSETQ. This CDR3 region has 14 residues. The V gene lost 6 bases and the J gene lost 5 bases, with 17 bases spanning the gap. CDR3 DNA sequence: TGCGCCAGCAAGGGAGGAGGTGGCGGGGAGACCCAGTACTTC. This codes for CASKGGGGGETQYF.

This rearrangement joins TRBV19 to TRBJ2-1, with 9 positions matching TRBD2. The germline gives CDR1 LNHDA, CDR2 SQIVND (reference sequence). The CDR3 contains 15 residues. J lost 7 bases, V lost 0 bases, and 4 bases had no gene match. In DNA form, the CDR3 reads TGTGCCAGTAGTATAGATAGCGGGGGAGTAAATGAGCAGTTCTTC. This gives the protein CASSIDSGGVNEQFF. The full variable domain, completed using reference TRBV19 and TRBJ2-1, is DGGITQSPKYLFRKEGQNVTLSCEQNLNHDAMYWYRQDPGQGLRLIYYSQIVNDFQKGDIAEGYSVSREKKESFPLTVTSAQKNPTAFYLCASSIDSGGVNEQFFGPGTRLTVL.

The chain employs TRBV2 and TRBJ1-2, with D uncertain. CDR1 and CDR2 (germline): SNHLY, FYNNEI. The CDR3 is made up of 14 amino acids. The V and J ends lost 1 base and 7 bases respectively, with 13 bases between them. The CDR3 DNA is TGTGCCAGCAGTGAAGGAAGAGGGTACGGTGGCTACACCTTC. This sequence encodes CASSEGRGYGGYTF.

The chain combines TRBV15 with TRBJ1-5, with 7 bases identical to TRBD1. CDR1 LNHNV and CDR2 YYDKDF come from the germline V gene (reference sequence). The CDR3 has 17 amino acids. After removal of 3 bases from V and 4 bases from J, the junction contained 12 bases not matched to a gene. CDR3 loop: CATSRGGGRVGNQPQHF. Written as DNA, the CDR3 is TGTGCCACCAGCAGGGGAGGGGGCCGGGTTGGAAATCAGCCCCAGCATTTT.

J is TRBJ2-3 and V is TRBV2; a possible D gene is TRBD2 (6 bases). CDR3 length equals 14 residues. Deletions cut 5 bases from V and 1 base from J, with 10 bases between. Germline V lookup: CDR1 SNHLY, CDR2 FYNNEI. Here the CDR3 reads CASSWDSRTDTQYF. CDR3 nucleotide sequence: TGTGCCAGCAGTTGGGACTCGCGCACAGATACGCAGTATTTT.

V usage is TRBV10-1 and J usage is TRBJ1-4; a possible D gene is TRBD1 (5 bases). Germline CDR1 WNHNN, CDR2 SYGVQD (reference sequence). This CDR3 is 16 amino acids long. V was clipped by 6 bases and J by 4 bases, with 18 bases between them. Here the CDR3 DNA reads TGCGCCAGCAGGGGGGAGGGACGGATGATTAATGAAAAACTGTTTTTT. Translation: CASRGEGRMINEKLFF.

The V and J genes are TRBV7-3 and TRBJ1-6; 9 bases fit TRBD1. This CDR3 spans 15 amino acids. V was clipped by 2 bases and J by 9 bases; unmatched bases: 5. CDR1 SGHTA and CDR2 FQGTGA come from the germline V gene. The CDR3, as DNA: TGTGCCAGCAGCTTACGGGACAGGGATTCTTCACCCCTCCACTTT. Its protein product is CASSLRDRDSSPLHF. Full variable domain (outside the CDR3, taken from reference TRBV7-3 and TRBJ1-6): GAGVSQTPSNKVTEKGKYVELRCDPISGHTALYWYRQSLGQGPEFLIYFQGTGAADDSGLPNDRFFAVRPEGSVSTLKIQRTERGDSAVYLCASSLRDRDSSPLHFGNGTRLTVT.

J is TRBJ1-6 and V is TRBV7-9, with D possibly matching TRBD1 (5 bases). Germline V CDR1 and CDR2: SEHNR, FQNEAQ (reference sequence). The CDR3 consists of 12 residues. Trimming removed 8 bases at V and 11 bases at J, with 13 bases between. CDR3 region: CASAGDLAPLHF. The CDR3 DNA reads TGTGCCAGCGCGGGGGATTTGGCACCCCTCCACTTT.

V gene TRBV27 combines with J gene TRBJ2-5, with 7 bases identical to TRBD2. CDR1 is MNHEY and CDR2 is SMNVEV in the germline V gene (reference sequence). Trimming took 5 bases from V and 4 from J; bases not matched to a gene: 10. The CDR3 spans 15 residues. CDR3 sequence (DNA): TGTGCCAGCAGTGACCGACTAGCCTTGGGAGAGACCCAGTACTTC. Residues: CASSDRLALGETQYF.

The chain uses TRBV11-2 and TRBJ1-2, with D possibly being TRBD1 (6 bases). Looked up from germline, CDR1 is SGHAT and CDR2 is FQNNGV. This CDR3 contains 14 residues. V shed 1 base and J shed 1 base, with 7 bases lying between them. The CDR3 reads CASSLGGLNYGYTF. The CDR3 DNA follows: TGTGCCAGCAGCTTAGGGGGGCTTAACTATGGCTACACCTTC.

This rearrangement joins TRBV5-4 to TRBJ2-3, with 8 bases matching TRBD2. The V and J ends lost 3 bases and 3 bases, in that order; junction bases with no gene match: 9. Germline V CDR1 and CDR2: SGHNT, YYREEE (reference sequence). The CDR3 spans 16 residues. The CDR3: CASSSARGGRTDTQYF. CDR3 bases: TGTGCCAGCAGCTCGGCCCGGGGGGGCAGAACAGATACGCAGTATTTT.

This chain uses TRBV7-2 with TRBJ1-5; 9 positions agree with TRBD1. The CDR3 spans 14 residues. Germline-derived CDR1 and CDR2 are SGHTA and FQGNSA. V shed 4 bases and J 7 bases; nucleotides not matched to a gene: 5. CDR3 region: CASSSGQGAQPQHF. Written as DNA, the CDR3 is TGTGCCAGCAGCTCGGGACAGGGCGCCCAGCCCCAGCATTTT.

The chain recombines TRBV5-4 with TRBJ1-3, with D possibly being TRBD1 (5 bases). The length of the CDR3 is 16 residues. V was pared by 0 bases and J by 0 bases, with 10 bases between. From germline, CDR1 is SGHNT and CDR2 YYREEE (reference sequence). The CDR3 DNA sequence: TGTGCCAGCAGCTTGGCCTTTGGGGGCTCTGGAAACACCATATATTTT. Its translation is CASSLAFGGSGNTIYF.

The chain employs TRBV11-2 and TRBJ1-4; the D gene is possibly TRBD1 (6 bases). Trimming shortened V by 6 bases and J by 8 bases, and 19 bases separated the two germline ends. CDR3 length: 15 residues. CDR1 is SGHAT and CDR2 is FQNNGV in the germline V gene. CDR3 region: CASSSDTGFGEKLFF. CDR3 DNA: TGTGCCAGCAGTTCTGATACAGGGTTTGGGGAAAAACTGTTTTTT.

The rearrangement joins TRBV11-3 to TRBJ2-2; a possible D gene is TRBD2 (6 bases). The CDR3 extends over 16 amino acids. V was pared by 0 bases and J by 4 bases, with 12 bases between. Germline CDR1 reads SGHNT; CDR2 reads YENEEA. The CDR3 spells CASSLDVGGFTGELFF. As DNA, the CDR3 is TGTGCCAGCAGCTTAGATGTGGGGGGTTTCACCGGGGAGCTGTTTTTT. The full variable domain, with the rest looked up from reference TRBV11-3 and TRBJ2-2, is EAGVVQSPRYKIIEKKQPVAFWCNPISGHNTLYWYLQNLGQGPELLIRYENEEAVDDSQLPKDRFSAERLKGVDSTLKIQPAELGDSAVYLCASSLDVGGFTGELFFGEGSRLTVL.

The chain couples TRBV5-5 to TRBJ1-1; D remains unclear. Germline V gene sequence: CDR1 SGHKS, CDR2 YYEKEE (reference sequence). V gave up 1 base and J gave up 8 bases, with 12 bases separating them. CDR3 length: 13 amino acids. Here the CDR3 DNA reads TGTGCCAGCAGCTTGTCTTCTCACGAGGAAGCTTTCTTT. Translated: CASSLSSHEEAFF. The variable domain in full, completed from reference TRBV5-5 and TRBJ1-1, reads DAGVTQSPTHLIKTRGQQVTLRCSPISGHKSVSWYQQVLGQGPQFIFQYYEKEERGRGNFPDRFSARQFPNYSSELNVNALLLGDSALYLCASSLSSHEEAFFGQGTRLTVV.